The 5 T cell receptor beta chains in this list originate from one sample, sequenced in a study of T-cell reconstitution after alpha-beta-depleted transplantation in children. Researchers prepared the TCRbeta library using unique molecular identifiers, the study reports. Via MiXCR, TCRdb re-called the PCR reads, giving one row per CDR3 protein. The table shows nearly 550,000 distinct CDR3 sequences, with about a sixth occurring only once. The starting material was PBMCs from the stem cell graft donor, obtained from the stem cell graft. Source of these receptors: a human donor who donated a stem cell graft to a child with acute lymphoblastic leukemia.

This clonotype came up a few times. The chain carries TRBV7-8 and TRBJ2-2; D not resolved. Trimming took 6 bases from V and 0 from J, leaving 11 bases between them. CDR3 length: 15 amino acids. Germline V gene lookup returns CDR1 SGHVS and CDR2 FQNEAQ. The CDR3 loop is CASSPLRSNTGELFF. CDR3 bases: TGTGCCAGCAGTCCCTTGCGGTCGAACACCGGGGAGCTGTTTTTT.

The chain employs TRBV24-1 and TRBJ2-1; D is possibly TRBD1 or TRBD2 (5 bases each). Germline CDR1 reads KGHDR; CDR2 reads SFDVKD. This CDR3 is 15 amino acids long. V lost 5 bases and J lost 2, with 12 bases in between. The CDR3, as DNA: TGTGCCACCAGTGTAGGTTCGGGACCCTACAATGAGCAGTTCTTC. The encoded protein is CATSVGSGPYNEQFF.

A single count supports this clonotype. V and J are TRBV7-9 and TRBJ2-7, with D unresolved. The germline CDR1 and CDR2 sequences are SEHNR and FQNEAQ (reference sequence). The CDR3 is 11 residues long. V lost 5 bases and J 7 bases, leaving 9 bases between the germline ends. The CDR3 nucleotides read TGTGCCAGCAGCCTTACGGAGGAGCAGTACTTC. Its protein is CASSLTEEQYF.

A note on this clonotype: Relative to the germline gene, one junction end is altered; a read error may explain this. CDR3 coding DNA: TGCACCAGCAGCTTGGAACCAGGGGGAGCTACAGATACGCAGTATTTT. Translation gives CTSSLEPGGATDTQYF. The chain links TRBV5-1 to TRBJ2-3; the match to TRBD1 covers 7 bases. Germline CDR1 SGHRS, CDR2 YFSETQ. There are 16 residues in the CDR3. The full variable domain, rest sourced from reference TRBV5-1 and TRBJ2-3, is KAGVTQTPRYLIKTRGQQVTLSCSPISGHRSVSWYQQTPGQGLQFLFEYFSETQRNKGNFPGRFSGRQFSNSRSEMNVSTLELGDSALYLCTSSLEPGGATDTQYFGPGTRLTVL.

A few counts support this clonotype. The CDR3 is CASSQATPPIDNEQFF. CDR3 sequence (DNA): TGTGCCAGCAGCCAAGCGACCCCCCCTATTGACAATGAGCAGTTCTTC. The rearrangement links TRBV4-2 to TRBJ2-1, with D unclear. Trimming removed 1 base at V and 5 bases at J, with 15 bases between. Germline CDR1 reads LGHNA; CDR2 reads YNFKEQ. The CDR3 consists of 16 residues.